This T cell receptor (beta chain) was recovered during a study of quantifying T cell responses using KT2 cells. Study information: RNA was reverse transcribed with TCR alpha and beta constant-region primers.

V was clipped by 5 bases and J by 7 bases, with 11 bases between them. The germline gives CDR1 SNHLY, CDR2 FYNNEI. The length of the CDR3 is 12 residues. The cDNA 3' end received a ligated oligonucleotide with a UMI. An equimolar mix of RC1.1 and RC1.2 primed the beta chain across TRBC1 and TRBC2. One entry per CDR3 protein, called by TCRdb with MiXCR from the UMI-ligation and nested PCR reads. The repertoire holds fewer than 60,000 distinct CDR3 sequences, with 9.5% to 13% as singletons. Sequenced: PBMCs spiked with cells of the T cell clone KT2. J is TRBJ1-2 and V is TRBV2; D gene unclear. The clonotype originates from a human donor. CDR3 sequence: CASSSRQLGYTF. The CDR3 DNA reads TGTGCCAGCAGTTCCCGCCAGCTTGGCTACACCTTC.